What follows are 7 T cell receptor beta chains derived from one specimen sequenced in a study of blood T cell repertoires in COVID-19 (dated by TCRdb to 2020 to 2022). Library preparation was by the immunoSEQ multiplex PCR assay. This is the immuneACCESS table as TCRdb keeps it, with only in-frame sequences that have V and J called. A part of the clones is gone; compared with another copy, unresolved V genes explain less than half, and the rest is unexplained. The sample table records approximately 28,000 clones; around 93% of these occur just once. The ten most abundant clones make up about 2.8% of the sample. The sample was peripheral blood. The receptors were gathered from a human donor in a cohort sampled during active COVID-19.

In nucleotides, the CDR3 is TGCAGCGTTCGTGCCGGGACTAGCGGGTTCGGTTACGAGCAGTACTTC. Residues: CSVRAGTSGFGYEQYF. This chain links TRBV29-1 with TRBJ2-7; 12 bases match TRBD2. Germline CDR1 is SQVTM and CDR2 is ANQGSEA. The CDR3 runs to 16 residues. With V trimmed by 5 bases and J by 4 bases, 12 bases remained unmatched.

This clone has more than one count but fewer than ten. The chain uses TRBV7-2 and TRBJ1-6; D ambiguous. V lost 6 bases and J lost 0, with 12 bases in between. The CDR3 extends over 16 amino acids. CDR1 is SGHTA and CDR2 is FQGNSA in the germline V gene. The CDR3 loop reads CASSQTWSSYNSPLHF. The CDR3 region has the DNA TGTGCCAGCAGTCAGACCTGGAGCTCCTATAATTCACCCCTCCACTTT.

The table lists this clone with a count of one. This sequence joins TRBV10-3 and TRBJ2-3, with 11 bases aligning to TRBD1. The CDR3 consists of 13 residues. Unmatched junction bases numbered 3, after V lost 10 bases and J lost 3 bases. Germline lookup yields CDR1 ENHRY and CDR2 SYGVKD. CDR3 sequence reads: CATGTGGTDTQYF. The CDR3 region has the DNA TGTGCCACAGGGACAGGGGGAACAGATACGCAGTATTTT.

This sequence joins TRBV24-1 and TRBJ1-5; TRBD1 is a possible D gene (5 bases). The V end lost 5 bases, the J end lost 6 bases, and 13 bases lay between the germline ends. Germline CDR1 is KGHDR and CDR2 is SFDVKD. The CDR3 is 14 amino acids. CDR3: CATSVSGGGQPQHF. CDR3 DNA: TGTGCCACCAGTGTCAGTGGGGGGGGTCAGCCCCAGCATTTT.

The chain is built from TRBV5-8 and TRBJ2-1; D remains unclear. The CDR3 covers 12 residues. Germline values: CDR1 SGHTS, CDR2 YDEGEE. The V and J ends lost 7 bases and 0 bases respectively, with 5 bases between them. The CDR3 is CASRGSYNEQFF. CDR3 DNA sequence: TGTGCCAGCCGCGGCTCCTACAATGAGCAGTTCTTC.

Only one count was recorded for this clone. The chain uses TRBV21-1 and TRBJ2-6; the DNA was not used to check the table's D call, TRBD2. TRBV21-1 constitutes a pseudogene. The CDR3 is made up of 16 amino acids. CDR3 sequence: CASSKAPLSGANVLTF. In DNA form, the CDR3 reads TGTGCCAGCAGCAAAGCCCCGCTATCTGGGGCCAACGTCCTGACTTTC.

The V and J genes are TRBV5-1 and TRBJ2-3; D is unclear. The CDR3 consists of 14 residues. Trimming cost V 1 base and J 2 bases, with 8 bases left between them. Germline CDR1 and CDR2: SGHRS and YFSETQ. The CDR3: CASSLRTPTDTQYF. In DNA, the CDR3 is TGCGCCAGCAGCTTGCGAACTCCCACAGATACGCAGTATTTT.